These 30 T cell receptor beta chains share one sample of origin, sequenced in a study of blood T cell repertoires in COVID-19. Clones were read by immunoSEQ multiplex PCR, and TCRdb kept only the in-frame ones, dropping some. The repertoire holds fewer than 150,000 clones, with over 70% as singletons. The sample consisted of peripheral blood. The receptors derive from a man between 70 and 80 years old with acute or convalescent COVID-19.

The rearrangement joins TRBV5-1 to TRBJ1-1; 8 bases are a match to TRBD1. J was trimmed by 0 bases and V by 4 bases; bases with no gene match: 5. There are 15 residues in the CDR3. Germline CDR1 reads SGHRS; CDR2 reads YFSETQ. The CDR3 reads CASSRGQVLNTEAFF. The CDR3 DNA is TGCGCCAGCAGCAGGGGACAGGTCTTGAACACTGAAGCTTTCTTT.

The CDR3 bases are TGTGCCAGTAGCCTTAGCGGGGGGTACAATGAGCAGTTCTTC. Its protein is CASSLSGGYNEQFF. The genes are TRBV19 and TRBJ2-1; the match to TRBD2 covers 10 bases. Germline values: CDR1 LNHDA, CDR2 SQIVND (reference sequence). CDR3 size: 14 residues. V dropped 6 bases and J dropped 4; count of bases not matched to a gene: 3.

J is TRBJ1-2 and V is TRBV29-1; 11 nucleotides match TRBD1. The germline V gene encodes CDR1 SQVTM and CDR2 ANQGSEA. Trimming took 7 bases from V and 7 from J; bases not matched to a gene: 11. The CDR3 contains 14 residues. DNA for the CDR3: TGCAGCGCCTCAAGGACAGGGGGCCAGAGTGGCTACACCTTC. Residues: CSASRTGGQSGYTF. The whole variable domain, remainder taken from reference TRBV29-1 and TRBJ1-2, is SAVISQKPSRDICQRGTSLTIQCQVDSQVTMMFWYRQQPGQSLTLIATANQGSEATYESGFVIDKFPISRPNLTFSTLTVSNMSPEDSSIYLCSASRTGGQSGYTFGSGTRLTVV.

In its sample, this clone was seen a few times. V usage is TRBV3-1 (or the pseudogene TRBV3-2) and J usage is TRBJ1-5; 9 bases agree with TRBD1. V was clipped by 1 base and J by 1 base; unmatched bases: 8. The CDR3 consists of 18 residues. Germline loops: CDR1 LGHDT, CDR2 YNNKEL (reference sequence). CDR3 protein: CASSQGTGGAGSNQPQHF. The CDR3 nucleotides read TGTGCCAGCAGCCAAGGTACAGGGGGCGCAGGGAGCAATCAGCCCCAGCATTTT.

The chain uses TRBV7-9 and TRBJ2-2; 7 bases align to TRBD1. V trimming: 0 bases; J trimming: 0 bases; junction bases outside the gene matches: 4. CDR1 SEHNR and CDR2 FQNEAQ come from the germline V gene (reference sequence). The CDR3 has 17 residues. CDR3 nucleotides: TGTGCCAGCAGCTTAGCCTCCGGGACAGCGAACACCGGGGAGCTGTTTTTT. Translated, it gives CASSLASGTANTGELFF.

V and J are TRBV7-9 and TRBJ2-2, with a weak D call TRBD2 (5 bases). The germline gives CDR1 SEHNR, CDR2 FQNEAQ (reference sequence). V was cut by 9 bases and J by 7 bases, with 24 bases left in between. The CDR3 is 16 residues long. In nucleotides, the CDR3 is TGTGCCAGAACGCCCCCCCCTAGGGAGTACGGCGGGGAGCTGTTTTTT. This codes for CARTPPPREYGGELFF.

The rearrangement links TRBV7-2 to TRBJ1-1, with D possibly being TRBD1 (6 bases). There are 16 residues in the CDR3. CDR1 and CDR2 (germline): SGHTA, FQGNSA. Trimming took off 1 base at V and 4 bases at J, with 16 bases between the two ends. CDR3 amino acids: CASSLDRGARGTEAFF. The CDR3 region has the DNA TGTGCCAGCAGCTTAGACCGGGGGGCAAGGGGCACTGAAGCTTTCTTT.

The chain uses TRBV4-1 and TRBJ1-2, with 8 bases that match TRBD1. Unmatched junction bases numbered 5, after V lost 1 base and J lost 7 bases. This CDR3 spans 14 amino acids. Germline CDR1 reads MGHRA; CDR2 reads YSYEKL. The CDR3 bases are TGCGCCAGCAGCCAAGTTCCAGGGGGCCCTGGCTACACCTTC. Its protein product is CASSQVPGGPGYTF.

This sequence joins TRBV7-2 and TRBJ1-1; weak D call: TRBD1 (5 bases). Germline V gene sequence: CDR1 SGHTA, CDR2 FQGNSA. Trimming removed 0 bases from V and 11 bases from J, with 13 bases in between. This CDR3 is built from 13 residues. CDR3: CASSLAIGGAAFF. Here the CDR3 DNA reads TGTGCCAGCAGCTTAGCGATCGGAGGGGCGGCTTTCTTT. The full variable domain, rest sourced from reference TRBV7-2 and TRBJ1-1, is GAGVSQSPSNKVTEKGKDVELRCDPISGHTALYWYRQSLGQGLEFLIYFQGNSAPDKSGLPSDRFSAERTGGSVSTLTIQRTQQEDSAVYLCASSLAIGGAAFFGQGTRLTVV.

This chain uses TRBV11-2 with TRBJ1-1, with D hard to call. CDR1 is SGHAT, CDR2 FQNNGV, per germline. Trimming stripped 7 bases from V and 1 base from J, with 10 bases between. This CDR3 comprises 13 residues. The CDR3 sequence is CASTFWANTEAFF. CDR3 DNA: TGTGCCAGCACCTTTTGGGCGAACACTGAAGCTTTCTTT.

The chain recombines TRBV6-1 with TRBJ1-5; 8 bases fit TRBD1. The CDR3 has 16 residues. Germline V gene sequence: CDR1 MNHNS, CDR2 SASEGT. With 1 base clipped from V and 7 bases from J, the junction kept 9 bases outside the gene matches. The CDR3 DNA reads as TGTGCCAGCAGTGAAGGGCAGGGGGCCAGAGGGCAGCCCCAGCATTTT. Translated: CASSEGQGARGQPQHF.

This clone occurred a few times. J is TRBJ1-1 and V is TRBV29-1; the D gene is possibly TRBD1 (6 bases). The V gene lost 6 bases and the J gene lost 0 bases, with 23 bases spanning the gap. This CDR3 contains 17 residues. Germline V gene data show CDR1 as SQVTM and CDR2 as ANQGSEA. The CDR3 region is CSVYYADSQGMNTEAFF. In DNA, the CDR3 is TGCAGCGTGTACTATGCGGACAGTCAGGGCATGAACACTGAAGCTTTCTTT.

The chain is built from TRBV24-1 and TRBJ2-1; 8 positions match TRBD1. The CDR3 is 12 residues long. Germline V gene data show CDR1 as KGHDR and CDR2 as SFDVKD. V dropped 10 bases and J dropped 6; count of bases not matched to a gene: 4. CDR3 in amino acids: CATEDRVNEQFF. DNA for the CDR3: TGTGCCACTGAGGACAGGGTCAATGAGCAGTTCTTC.

V is TRBV4-3 and J is TRBJ1-1; no reliable D call. This CDR3 has 13 residues. Germline V gene lookup returns CDR1 LGHNA and CDR2 YSLEER. V gave up 0 bases and J gave up 9 bases, with 11 bases separating them. The CDR3 is CASSQDRETKAFF. CDR3 nucleotides: TGCGCCAGCAGCCAAGATCGGGAAACGAAAGCTTTCTTT.

The genes are TRBV5-1 and TRBJ1-1; a possible D gene is TRBD1 (5 bases). The CDR3 runs 12 residues. Trimming shortened V by 0 bases and J by 5 bases, and 5 bases separated the two germline ends. The germline V gene has CDR1 SGHRS and CDR2 YFSETQ. The CDR3 DNA reads as TGCGCCAGCAGCTTGGGGACAACTGAAGCTTTCTTT. The encoded protein is CASSLGTTEAFF.

The CDR3 loop is CASSYVGVPPGGYTF. CDR3 DNA sequence: TGTGCCAGCAGTTACGTAGGGGTCCCCCCTGGGGGCTACACCTTC. The chain links TRBV6-5 to TRBJ1-2; D might be TRBD1 (5 bases). The CDR3 is made up of 15 amino acids. CDR1 and CDR2 (germline): MNHEY, SVGAGI. The V end lost 2 bases, the J end lost 8 bases, and 18 bases lay between the germline ends.

In DNA, the CDR3 is TGTGCCAGCAGCAAATGGGGGGGCAGCAATAATTCACCCCTCCACTTT. Translating it yields CASSKWGGSNNSPLHF. This chain links TRBV5-6 with TRBJ1-6; TRBD1 is a possible D gene (6 bases). Trimming pared 4 bases from V and 5 bases from J, leaving 16 bases between. CDR1 and CDR2 from the germline V gene are SGHDT and YYEEEE. The CDR3 runs to 16 residues.

This rearrangement joins TRBV10-3 to TRBJ2-2; 10 bases are shared with TRBD2. Germline lookup yields CDR1 ENHRY and CDR2 SYGVKD. The CDR3 extends over 17 amino acids. The trim removed 5 bases at V and 3 bases at J, leaving 9 bases unmatched. The CDR3 bases are TGTGCCATCAGTAAAGGTAGCGGGGGGCCTTACACCGGGGAGCTGTTTTTT. Translating gives CAISKGSGGPYTGELFF.

This clone occurred once. This chain uses TRBV5-1 with TRBJ2-7; TRBD2 agrees at 8 bases. The germline V gene encodes CDR1 SGHRS and CDR2 YFSETQ. Trimming took 4 bases from V and 3 from J; bases not matched to a gene: 12. This CDR3 contains 16 residues. In nucleotides, the CDR3 is TGCGCCAGCAGCATGACAGCGGGGGCCGCCGACTACGAGCAGTACTTC. Protein: CASSMTAGAADYEQYF. Together with reference TRBV5-1 and TRBJ2-7, the CDR3 gives the full variable domain: KAGVTQTPRYLIKTRGQQVTLSCSPISGHRSVSWYQQTPGQGLQFLFEYFSETQRNKGNFPGRFSGRQFSNSRSEMNVSTLELGDSALYLCASSMTAGAADYEQYFGPGTRLTVT.

The count of this clone is one. CDR3 sequence (DNA): TGTGCCAGCAGTCCAATCTTCAGGGGGGACACTGAAGCTTTCTTT. It encodes CASSPIFRGDTEAFF. This chain uses TRBV6-5 with TRBJ1-1, with 7 nucleotides matching TRBD1. The CDR3 is 15 amino acids. Trimming cost V 5 bases and J 3 bases; bases outside gene matches: 9. Germline CDR1 is MNHEY and CDR2 is SVGAGI.

The rearrangement joins TRBV28 to TRBJ2-7; 7 bases align to TRBD1. CDR3 length: 14 residues. Looked up from germline, CDR1 is MDHEN and CDR2 is SYDVKM. The trim removed 6 bases at V and 4 bases at J, leaving 9 bases unmatched. The CDR3 nucleotides read TGTGCCAGCAGCCCGACAGGGTATAGGTACGAGCAGTACTTC. This encodes CASSPTGYRYEQYF.

The sample holds a few counts of this clone. The chain links TRBV29-1 to TRBJ1-1, with TRBD1 as a possible D gene (6 bases). CDR1 SQVTM and CDR2 ANQGSEA come from the germline V gene. The CDR3 contains 11 residues. Trimming removed 4 bases from V and 10 bases from J, with 13 bases in between. The CDR3 bases are TGCAGCGTTGGCTCAGGGGCTCGAGCTTTCTTT. It is translated as CSVGSGARAFF.

This chain uses TRBV6-5 with TRBJ1-2; 10 bases line up with TRBD1. V shed 6 bases, J shed 3 bases, and the junction held 4 bases outside the gene matches. This CDR3 spans 14 amino acids. Germline V gene data show CDR1 as MNHEY and CDR2 as SVGAGI. CDR3 residues: CASRRQGAYYGYTF. The CDR3 coding sequence is TGTGCCAGCAGGAGACAGGGGGCCTACTATGGCTACACCTTC.

The rearrangement links TRBV7-9 to TRBJ2-2, with 12 bases identical to TRBD2. J lost 3 bases, V lost 2 bases, and 4 bases had no gene match. CDR3 length: 17 amino acids. CDR1 SEHNR and CDR2 FQNEAQ come from the germline V gene (reference sequence). The CDR3 loop reads CASSLLAGGQYTGELFF. DNA of the CDR3: TGTGCCAGCAGCTTACTAGCGGGGGGGCAGTACACCGGGGAGCTGTTTTTT.

The V gene is TRBV10-3, the J gene TRBJ1-4; D is unclear. There are 14 residues in the CDR3. Trimming took 2 bases from V and 4 from J, leaving 8 bases between them. Germline CDR1 ENHRY, CDR2 SYGVKD. The CDR3 nucleotides read TGTGCCATCAGTGAGGGGAGTGTTAATGAAAAACTGTTTTTT. It yields the protein CAISEGSVNEKLFF.

This clone has only one observation. The genes are TRBV7-2 and TRBJ2-7, with 7 bases lining up with TRBD2. Germline assignment: CDR1 SGHTA and CDR2 FQGNSA. This CDR3 has 14 residues. V was clipped by 1 base and J by 5 bases; unmatched bases: 5. The chain's CDR3 is CASSLGIGRDEQYF. The CDR3 DNA reads TGTGCCAGCAGCTTAGGAATAGGGAGGGACGAGCAGTACTTC. Filled out from reference TRBV7-2 and TRBJ2-7, the complete variable domain reads GAGVSQSPSNKVTEKGKDVELRCDPISGHTALYWYRQSLGQGLEFLIYFQGNSAPDKSGLPSDRFSAERTGGSVSTLTIQRTQQEDSAVYLCASSLGIGRDEQYFGPGTRLTVT.

The rearrangement links TRBV24-1 to TRBJ2-1; TRBD1 might be the D (6 bases). Per germline, CDR1 KGHDR and CDR2 SFDVKD. V lost 0 bases and J 6 bases, leaving 11 bases between the germline ends. This CDR3 is 15 amino acids long. The CDR3 spells CATSDLQQGPNEQFF. The CDR3 DNA follows: TGTGCCACCAGTGATTTGCAACAGGGCCCCAATGAGCAGTTCTTC.

As concerns this clone: The same CDR3 also results from other DNA sequences found in this sample. This chain links TRBV7-3 with TRBJ2-2; D unclear. The V gene's germline CDR1 is SGHTA and CDR2 FQGTGA. The CDR3 is 13 residues long. The V end was cut by 3 bases, the J end by 5 bases, with 7 bases between. The CDR3 spells CASSFQATGELFF. The DNA for the CDR3 is TGTGCCAGCAGCTTTCAGGCTACCGGGGAGCTGTTTTTT.

The chain is built from TRBV13 and TRBJ2-7; D is unclear. Germline V CDR1 and CDR2: PRHDT, FYEKMQ (reference sequence). The CDR3 runs to 13 residues. V was trimmed by 2 bases and J by 2 bases, leaving 7 bases between them. CDR3 protein: CASSLSGTYEQYF. The CDR3, as DNA: TGTGCCAGCAGCTTATCAGGCACCTACGAGCAGTACTTC.

The chain has TRBV7-2 and TRBJ2-3; 8 nucleotides agree with TRBD1. The V and J ends lost 4 bases and 4 bases, in that order; junction bases with no gene match: 10. This CDR3 contains 16 residues. CDR1 is SGHTA, CDR2 FQGNSA, per germline. Here the CDR3 DNA reads TGTGCCAGCAGCTCTGGACAGGGCGGTTGGGCAGATACGCAGTATTTT. Protein sequence: CASSSGQGGWADTQYF. The full variable domain, rest sourced from reference TRBV7-2 and TRBJ2-3, is GAGVSQSPSNKVTEKGKDVELRCDPISGHTALYWYRQSLGQGLEFLIYFQGNSAPDKSGLPSDRFSAERTGGSVSTLTIQRTQQEDSAVYLCASSSGQGGWADTQYFGPGTRLTVL.